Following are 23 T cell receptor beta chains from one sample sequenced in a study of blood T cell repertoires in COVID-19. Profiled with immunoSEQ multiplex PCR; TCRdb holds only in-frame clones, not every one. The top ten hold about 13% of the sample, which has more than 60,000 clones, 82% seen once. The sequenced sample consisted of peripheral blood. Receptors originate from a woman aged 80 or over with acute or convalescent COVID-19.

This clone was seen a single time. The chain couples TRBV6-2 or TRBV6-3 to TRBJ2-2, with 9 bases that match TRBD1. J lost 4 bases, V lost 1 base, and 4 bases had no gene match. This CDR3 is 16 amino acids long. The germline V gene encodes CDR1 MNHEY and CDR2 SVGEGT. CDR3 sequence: CASSYLQGATTGELFF. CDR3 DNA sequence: TGTGCCAGCAGTTACTTACAGGGGGCGACCACCGGGGAGCTGTTTTTT.

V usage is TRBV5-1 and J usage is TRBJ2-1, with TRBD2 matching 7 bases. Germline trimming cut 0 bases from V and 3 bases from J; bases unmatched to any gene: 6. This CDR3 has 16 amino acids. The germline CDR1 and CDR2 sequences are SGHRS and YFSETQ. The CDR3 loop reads CASSLVGGGDYNEQFF. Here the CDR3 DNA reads TGCGCCAGCAGCTTGGTTGGGGGAGGGGACTACAATGAGCAGTTCTTC. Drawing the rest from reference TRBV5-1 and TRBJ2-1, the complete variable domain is KAGVTQTPRYLIKTRGQQVTLSCSPISGHRSVSWYQQTPGQGLQFLFEYFSETQRNKGNFPGRFSGRQFSNSRSEMNVSTLELGDSALYLCASSLVGGGDYNEQFFGPGTRLTVL.

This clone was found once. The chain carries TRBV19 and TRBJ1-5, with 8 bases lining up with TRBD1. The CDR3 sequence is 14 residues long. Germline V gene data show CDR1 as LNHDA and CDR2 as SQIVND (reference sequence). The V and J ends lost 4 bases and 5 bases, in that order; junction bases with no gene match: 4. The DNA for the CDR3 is TGTGCCAGTAGTACGGACAGGGTATATCAGCCCCAGCATTTT. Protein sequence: CASSTDRVYQPQHF.

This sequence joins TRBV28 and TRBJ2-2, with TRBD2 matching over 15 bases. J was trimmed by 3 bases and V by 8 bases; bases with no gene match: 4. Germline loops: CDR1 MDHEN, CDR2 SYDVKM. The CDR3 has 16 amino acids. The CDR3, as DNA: TGTGCCAGCCGGACTAGCGGGAGGGCCGACACCGGGGAGCTGTTTTTT. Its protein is CASRTSGRADTGELFF.

In nucleotides, the CDR3 is TGTGCCAGCAGCTTTGGGACAGGGGTCTACGAGCAGTACTTC. Protein sequence: CASSFGTGVYEQYF. The J gene is TRBJ2-7, the V gene TRBV7-9; TRBD1 matches 10 bases. CDR3 length equals 14 residues. Germline V gene data show CDR1 as SEHNR and CDR2 as FQNEAQ (reference sequence). Trimming cost V 3 bases and J 3 bases; bases outside gene matches: 2.

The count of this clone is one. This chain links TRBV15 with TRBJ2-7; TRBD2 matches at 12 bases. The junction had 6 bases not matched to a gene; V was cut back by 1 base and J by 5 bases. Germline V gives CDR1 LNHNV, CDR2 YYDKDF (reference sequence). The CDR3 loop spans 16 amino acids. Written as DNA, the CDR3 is TGTGCCACCAGCAGAGTTGGACTAGCGGGATCCGACGAGCAGTACTTC. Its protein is CATSRVGLAGSDEQYF.

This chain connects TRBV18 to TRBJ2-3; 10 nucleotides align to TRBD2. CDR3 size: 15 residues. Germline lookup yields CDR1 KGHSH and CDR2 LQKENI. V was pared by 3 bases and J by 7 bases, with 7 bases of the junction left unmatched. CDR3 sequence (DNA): TGTGCCAGCTCACCGGGGGCTAGCGGGAGCAATACGCAGTATTTT. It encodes CASSPGASGSNTQYF. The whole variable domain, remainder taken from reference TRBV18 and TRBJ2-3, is NAGVMQNPRHLVRRRGQEARLRCSPMKGHSHVYWYRQLPEEGLKFMVYLQKENIIDESGMPKERFSAEFPKEGPSILRIQQVVRGDSAAYFCASSPGASGSNTQYFGPGTRLTVL.

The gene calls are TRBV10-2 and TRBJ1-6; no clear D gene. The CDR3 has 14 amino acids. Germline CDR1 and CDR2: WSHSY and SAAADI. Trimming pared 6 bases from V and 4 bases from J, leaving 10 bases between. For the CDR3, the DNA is TGCGCCAGCAGCGCCCTAGGATATAATTCACCCCTCCACTTT. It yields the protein CASSALGYNSPLHF.

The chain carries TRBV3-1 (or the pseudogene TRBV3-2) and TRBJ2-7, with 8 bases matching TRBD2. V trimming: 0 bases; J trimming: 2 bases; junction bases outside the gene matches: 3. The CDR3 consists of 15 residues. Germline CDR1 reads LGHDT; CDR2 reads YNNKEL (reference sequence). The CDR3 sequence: CASSQDLAGTYEQYF. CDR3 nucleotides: TGTGCCAGCAGCCAAGACCTAGCGGGCACCTACGAGCAGTACTTC.

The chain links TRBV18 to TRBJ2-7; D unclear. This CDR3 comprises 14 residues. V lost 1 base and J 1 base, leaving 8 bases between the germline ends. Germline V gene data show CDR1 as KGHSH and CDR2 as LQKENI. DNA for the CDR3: TGTGCCAGCTCACCACTTTATCTTTCCTACGAGCAGTACTTC. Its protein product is CASSPLYLSYEQYF.

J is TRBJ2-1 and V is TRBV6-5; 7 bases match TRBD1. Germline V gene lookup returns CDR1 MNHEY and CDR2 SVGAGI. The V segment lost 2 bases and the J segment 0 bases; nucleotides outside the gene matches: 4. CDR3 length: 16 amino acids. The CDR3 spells CASSYPPGGSYNEQFF. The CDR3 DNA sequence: TGTGCCAGCAGTTACCCGCCAGGGGGCTCCTACAATGAGCAGTTCTTC.

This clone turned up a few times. Written as DNA, the CDR3 is TGTGCCAGCAGCCAACGGGACAGGGGGCGTCGCACCGGGGAGCTGTTTTTT. It encodes CASSQRDRGRRTGELFF. The gene calls are TRBV13 and TRBJ2-2; 12 bases are shared with TRBD1. CDR1 PRHDT and CDR2 FYEKMQ come from the germline V gene (reference sequence). The CDR3 runs 17 residues. The V and J ends lost 5 bases and 4 bases, in that order; junction bases with no gene match: 8.

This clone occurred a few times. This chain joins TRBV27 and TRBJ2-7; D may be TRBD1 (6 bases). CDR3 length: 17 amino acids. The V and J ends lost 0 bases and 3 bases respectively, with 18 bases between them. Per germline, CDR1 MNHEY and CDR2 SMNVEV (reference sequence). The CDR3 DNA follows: TGTGCCAGCAGTTTATCGGGGACATACCGTTCTCGCTACGAGCAGTACTTC. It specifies CASSLSGTYRSRYEQYF.

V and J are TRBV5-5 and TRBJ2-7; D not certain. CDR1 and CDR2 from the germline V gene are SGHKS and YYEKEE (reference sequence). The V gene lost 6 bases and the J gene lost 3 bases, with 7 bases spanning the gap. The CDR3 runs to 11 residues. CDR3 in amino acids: CASIRNYEQYF. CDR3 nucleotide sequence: TGTGCCAGCATCAGGAACTACGAGCAGTACTTC.

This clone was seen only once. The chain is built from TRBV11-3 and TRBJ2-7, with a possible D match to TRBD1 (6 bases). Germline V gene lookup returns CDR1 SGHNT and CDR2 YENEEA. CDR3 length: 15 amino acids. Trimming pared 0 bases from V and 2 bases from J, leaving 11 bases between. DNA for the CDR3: TGTGCCAGCAGCTTAGAAGGGGGAGAAACCTACGAGCAGTACTTC. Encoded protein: CASSLEGGETYEQYF. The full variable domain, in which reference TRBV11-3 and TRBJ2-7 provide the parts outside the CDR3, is EAGVVQSPRYKIIEKKQPVAFWCNPISGHNTLYWYLQNLGQGPELLIRYENEEAVDDSQLPKDRFSAERLKGVDSTLKIQPAELGDSAVYLCASSLEGGETYEQYFGPGTRLTVT.

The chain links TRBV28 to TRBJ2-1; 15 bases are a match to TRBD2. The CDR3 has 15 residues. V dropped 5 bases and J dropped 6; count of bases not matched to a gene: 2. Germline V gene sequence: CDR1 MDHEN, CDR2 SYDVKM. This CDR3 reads CASSRTSGRGNEQFF. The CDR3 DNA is TGTGCCAGCAGTAGGACTAGCGGGAGGGGCAATGAGCAGTTCTTC. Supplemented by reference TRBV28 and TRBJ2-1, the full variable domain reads DVKVTQSSRYLVKRTGEKVFLECVQDMDHENMFWYRQDPGLGLRLIYFSYDVKMKEKGDIPEGYSVSREKKERFSLILESASTNQTSMYLCASSRTSGRGNEQFFGPGTRLTVL.

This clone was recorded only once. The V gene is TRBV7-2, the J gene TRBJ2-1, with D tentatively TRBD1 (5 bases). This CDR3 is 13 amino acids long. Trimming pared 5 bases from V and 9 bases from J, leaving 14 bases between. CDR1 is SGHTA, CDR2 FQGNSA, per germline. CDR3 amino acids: CASSPLQGSEQFF. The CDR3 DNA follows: TGTGCCAGCAGCCCCTTGCAGGGTAGTGAGCAGTTCTTC.

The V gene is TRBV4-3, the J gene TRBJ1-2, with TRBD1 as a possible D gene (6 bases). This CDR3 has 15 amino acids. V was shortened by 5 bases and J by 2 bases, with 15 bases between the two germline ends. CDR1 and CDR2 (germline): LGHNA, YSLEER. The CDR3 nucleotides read TGCGCCAGCAGCAAACAGGGAAAGGGGAACTATGGCTACACCTTC. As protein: CASSKQGKGNYGYTF.

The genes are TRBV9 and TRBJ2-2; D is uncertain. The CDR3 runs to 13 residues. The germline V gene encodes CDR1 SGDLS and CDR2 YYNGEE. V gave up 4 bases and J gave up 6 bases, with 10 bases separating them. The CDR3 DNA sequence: TGTGCCAGCAGCTCGAGGTTTGCCGGGGAGCTGTTTTTT. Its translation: CASSSRFAGELFF.

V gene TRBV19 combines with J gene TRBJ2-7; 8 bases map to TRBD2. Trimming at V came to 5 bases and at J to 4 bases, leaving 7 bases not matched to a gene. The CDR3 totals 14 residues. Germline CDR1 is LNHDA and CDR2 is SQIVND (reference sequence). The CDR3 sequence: CASSSSGRRYEQYF. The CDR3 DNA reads TGTGCCAGTAGTTCCAGCGGGAGACGGTACGAGCAGTACTTC.

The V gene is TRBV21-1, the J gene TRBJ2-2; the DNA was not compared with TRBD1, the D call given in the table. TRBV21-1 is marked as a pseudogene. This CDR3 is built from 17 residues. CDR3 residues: CASSTPYRGRGTGELFF. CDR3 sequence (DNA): TGTGCCAGCAGCACCCCCTACAGGGGCCGGGGCACCGGGGAGCTGTTTTTT.

In DNA form, the CDR3 reads TGCAGCGTACAGGACAGGAAAAACACTGAAGCTTTCTTT. Translation gives CSVQDRKNTEAFF. The chain uses TRBV29-1 and TRBJ1-1; 7 positions agree with TRBD1. The CDR3 has 13 residues. The V gene end was trimmed by 6 bases and the J gene end by 2 bases; junction bases not matched to a gene: 6. Germline CDR1 reads SQVTM; CDR2 reads ANQGSEA.

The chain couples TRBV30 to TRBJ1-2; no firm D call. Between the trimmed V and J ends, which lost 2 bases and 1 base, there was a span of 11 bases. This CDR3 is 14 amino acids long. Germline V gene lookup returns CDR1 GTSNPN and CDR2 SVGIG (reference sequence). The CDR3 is CAWSPSRFNYGYTF. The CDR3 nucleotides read TGTGCCTGGAGTCCGTCCCGTTTTAACTATGGCTACACCTTC.